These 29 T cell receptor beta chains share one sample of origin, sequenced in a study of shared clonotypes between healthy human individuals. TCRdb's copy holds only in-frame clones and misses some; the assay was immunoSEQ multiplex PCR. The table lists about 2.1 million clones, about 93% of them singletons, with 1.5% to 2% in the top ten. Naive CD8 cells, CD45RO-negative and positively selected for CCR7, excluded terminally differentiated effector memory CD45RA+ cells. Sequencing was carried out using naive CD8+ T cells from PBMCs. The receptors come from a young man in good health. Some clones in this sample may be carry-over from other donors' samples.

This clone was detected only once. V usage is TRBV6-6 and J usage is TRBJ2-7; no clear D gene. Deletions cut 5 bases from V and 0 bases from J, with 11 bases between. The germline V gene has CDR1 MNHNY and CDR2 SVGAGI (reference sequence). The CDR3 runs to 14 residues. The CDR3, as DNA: TGTGCCAGCAGTCCGACGCTCAGCTCCTACGAGCAGTACTTC. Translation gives CASSPTLSSYEQYF.

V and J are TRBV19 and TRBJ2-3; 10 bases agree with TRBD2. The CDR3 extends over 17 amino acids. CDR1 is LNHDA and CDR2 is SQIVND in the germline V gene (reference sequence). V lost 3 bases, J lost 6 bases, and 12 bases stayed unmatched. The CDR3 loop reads CASSISKREGRLDTQYF. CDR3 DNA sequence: TGTGCCAGTAGTATCAGTAAGCGGGAGGGGAGGTTGGATACGCAGTATTTT.

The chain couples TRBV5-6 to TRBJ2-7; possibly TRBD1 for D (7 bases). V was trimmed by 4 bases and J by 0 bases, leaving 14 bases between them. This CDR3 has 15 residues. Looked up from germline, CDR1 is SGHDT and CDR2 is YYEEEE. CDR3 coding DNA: TGTGCCAGCAGCCAAAGGAGGGGGCCCTCCTACGAGCAGTACTTC. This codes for CASSQRRGPSYEQYF. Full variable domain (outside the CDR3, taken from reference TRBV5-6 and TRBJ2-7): DAGVTQSPTHLIKTRGQQVTLRCSPKSGHDTVSWYQQALGQGPQFIFQYYEEEERQRGNFPDRFSGHQFPNYSSELNVNALLLGDSALYLCASSQRRGPSYEQYFGPGTRLTVT.

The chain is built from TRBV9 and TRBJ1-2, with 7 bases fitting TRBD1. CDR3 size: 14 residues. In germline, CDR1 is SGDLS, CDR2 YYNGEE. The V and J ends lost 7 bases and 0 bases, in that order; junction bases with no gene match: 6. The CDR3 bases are TGTGCCAGCGGACCGGGACAGTCTAACTATGGCTACACCTTC. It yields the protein CASGPGQSNYGYTF.

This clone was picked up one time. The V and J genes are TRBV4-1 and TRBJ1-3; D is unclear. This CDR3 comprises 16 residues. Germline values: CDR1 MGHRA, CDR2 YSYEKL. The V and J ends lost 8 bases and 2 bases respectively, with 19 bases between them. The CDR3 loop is CASAIRHGGAGNTIYF. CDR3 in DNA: TGCGCCAGCGCCATAAGGCACGGCGGGGCTGGAAACACCATATATTTT.

CDR3 sequence (DNA): TGTGCCAGCAGTGGGATCCTTAGACCTGACAGGGGCACTGAAGCTTTCTTT. Protein sequence: CASSGILRPDRGTEAFF. The J gene is TRBJ1-1, the V gene TRBV27, with 8 bases aligning to TRBD1. This CDR3 region has 17 residues. The germline V gene has CDR1 MNHEY and CDR2 SMNVEV (reference sequence). After removal of 5 bases from V and 4 bases from J, the junction contained 15 bases not matched to a gene.

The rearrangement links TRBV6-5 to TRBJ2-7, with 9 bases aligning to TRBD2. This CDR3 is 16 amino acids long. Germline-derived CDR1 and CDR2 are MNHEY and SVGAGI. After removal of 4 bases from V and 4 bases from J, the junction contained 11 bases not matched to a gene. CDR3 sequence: CASSFSMEAGGYEQYF. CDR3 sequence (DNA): TGTGCCAGCAGTTTCTCAATGGAAGCGGGAGGATACGAGCAGTACTTC.

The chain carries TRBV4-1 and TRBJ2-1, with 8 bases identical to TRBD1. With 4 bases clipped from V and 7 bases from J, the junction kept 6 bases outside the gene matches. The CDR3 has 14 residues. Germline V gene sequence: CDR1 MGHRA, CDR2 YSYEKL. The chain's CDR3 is CASSPGGAHNEQFF. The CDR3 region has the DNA TGCGCCAGCAGCCCAGGGGGCGCCCATAATGAGCAGTTCTTC.

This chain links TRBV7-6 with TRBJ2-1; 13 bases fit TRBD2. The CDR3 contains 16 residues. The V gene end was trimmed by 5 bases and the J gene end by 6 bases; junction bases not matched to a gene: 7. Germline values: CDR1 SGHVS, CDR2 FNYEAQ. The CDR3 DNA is TGTGCCAGCAGCCAAGGACTAGCGGGAGAGCGCAATGAGCAGTTCTTC. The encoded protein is CASSQGLAGERNEQFF.

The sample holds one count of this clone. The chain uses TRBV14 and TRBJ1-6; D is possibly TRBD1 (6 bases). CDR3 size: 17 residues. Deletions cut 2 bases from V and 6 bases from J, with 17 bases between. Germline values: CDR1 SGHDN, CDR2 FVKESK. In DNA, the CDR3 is TGTGCCAGCAGCCAAAGTGTTGCAGGGGCAACTAATTCACCCCTCCACTTT. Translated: CASSQSVAGATNSPLHF. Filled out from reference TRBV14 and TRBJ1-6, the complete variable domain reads EAGVTQFPSHSVIEKGQTVTLRCDPISGHDNLYWYRRVMGKEIKFLLHFVKESKQDESGMPNNRFLAERTGGTYSTLKVQPAELEDSGVYFCASSQSVAGATNSPLHFGNGTRLTVT.

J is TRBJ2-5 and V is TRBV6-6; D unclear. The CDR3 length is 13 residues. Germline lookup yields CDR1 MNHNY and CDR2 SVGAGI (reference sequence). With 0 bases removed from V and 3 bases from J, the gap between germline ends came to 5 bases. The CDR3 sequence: CASSYSRKETQYF. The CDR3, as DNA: TGTGCCAGCAGTTACTCCAGAAAAGAGACCCAGTACTTC.

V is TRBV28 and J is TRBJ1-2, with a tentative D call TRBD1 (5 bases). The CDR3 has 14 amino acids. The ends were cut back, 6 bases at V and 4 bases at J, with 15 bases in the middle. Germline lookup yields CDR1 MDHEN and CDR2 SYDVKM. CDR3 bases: TGTGCCAGCAGCCCTGCGGGGCAACGCTATGGCTACACCTTC. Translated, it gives CASSPAGQRYGYTF.

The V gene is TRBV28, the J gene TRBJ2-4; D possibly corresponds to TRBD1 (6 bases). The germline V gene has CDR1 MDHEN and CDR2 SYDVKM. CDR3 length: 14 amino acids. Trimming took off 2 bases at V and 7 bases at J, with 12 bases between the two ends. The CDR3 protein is CASSLGSQGNIQYF. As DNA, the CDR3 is TGTGCCAGCAGTTTAGGGTCCCAGGGGAACATTCAGTACTTC.

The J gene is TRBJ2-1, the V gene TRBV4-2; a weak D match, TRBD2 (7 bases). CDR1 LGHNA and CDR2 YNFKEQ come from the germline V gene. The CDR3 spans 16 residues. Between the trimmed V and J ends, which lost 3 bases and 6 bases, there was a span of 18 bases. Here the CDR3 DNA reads TGTGCCAGCAGCCATTGGGGGCTAGCGGATTCCAATGAGCAGTTCTTC. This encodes CASSHWGLADSNEQFF.

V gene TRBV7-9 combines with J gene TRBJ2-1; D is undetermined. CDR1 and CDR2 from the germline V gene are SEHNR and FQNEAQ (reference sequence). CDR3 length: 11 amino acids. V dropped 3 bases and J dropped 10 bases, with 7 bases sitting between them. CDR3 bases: TGTGCCAGCAGCTTTAGCCGCGAGCAGTTCTTC. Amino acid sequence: CASSFSREQFF.

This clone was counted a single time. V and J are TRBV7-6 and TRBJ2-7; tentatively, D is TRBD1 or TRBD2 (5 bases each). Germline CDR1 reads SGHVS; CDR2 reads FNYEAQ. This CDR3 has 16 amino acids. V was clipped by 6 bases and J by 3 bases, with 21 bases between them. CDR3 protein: CASSPGPAGAGYEQYF. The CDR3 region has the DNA TGTGCCAGCAGTCCGGGCCCCGCCGGGGCGGGCTACGAGCAGTACTTC.

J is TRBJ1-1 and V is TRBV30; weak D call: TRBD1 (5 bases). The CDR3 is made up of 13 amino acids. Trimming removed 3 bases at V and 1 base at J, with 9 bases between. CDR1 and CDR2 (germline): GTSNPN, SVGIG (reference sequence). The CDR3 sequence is CAWRGLRNTEAFF. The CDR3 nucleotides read TGTGCCTGGAGGGGACTTAGGAACACTGAAGCTTTCTTT.

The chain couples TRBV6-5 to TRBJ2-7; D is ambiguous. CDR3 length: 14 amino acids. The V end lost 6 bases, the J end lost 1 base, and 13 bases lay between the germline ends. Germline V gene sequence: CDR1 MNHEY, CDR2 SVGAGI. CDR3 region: CASSLDINSYEQYF. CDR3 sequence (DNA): TGTGCCAGCAGCCTAGACATAAATTCCTACGAGCAGTACTTC.

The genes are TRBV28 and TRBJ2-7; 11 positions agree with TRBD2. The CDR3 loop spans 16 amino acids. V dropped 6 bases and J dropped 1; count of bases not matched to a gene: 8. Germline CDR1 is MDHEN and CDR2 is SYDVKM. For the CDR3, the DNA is TGTGCCAGCAGCGCGCCAAGGACTAGCGGGTCCTACGAGCAGTACTTC. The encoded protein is CASSAPRTSGSYEQYF.

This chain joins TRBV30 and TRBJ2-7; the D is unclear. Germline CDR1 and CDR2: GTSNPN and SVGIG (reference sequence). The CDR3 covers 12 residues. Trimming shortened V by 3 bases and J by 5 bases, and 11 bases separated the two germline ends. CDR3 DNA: TGTGCCTGGAGAGACGGCTACCACGAGCAGTACTTC. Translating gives CAWRDGYHEQYF.

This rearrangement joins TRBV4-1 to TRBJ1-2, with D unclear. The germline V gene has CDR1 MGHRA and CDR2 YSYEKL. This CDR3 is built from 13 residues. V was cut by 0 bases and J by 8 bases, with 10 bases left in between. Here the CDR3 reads CASSQDWAAGYTF. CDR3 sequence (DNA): TGCGCCAGCAGCCAAGATTGGGCAGCGGGCTACACCTTC.

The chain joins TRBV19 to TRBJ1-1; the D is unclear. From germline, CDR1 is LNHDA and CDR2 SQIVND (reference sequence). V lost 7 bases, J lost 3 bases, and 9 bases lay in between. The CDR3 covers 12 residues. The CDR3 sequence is CASIHGYTEAFF. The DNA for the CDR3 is TGTGCCAGTATTCATGGGTACACTGAAGCTTTCTTT. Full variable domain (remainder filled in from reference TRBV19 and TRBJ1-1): DGGITQSPKYLFRKEGQNVTLSCEQNLNHDAMYWYRQDPGQGLRLIYYSQIVNDFQKGDIAEGYSVSREKKESFPLTVTSAQKNPTAFYLCASIHGYTEAFFGQGTRLTVV.

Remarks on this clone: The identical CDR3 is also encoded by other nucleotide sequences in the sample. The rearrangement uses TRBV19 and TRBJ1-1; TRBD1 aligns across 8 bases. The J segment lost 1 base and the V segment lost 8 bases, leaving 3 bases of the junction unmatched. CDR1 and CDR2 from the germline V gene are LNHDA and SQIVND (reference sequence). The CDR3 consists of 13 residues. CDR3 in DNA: TGTGCCAGTTCAGGGGGCTGGAACACTGAAGCTTTCTTT. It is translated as CASSGGWNTEAFF.

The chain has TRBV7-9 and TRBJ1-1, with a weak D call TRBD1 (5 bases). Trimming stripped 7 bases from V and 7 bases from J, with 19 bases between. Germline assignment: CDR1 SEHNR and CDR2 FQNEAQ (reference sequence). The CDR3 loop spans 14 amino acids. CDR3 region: CASTHRRGGGEAFF. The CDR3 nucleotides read TGTGCCAGCACCCACCGGAGGGGAGGAGGTGAAGCTTTCTTT.

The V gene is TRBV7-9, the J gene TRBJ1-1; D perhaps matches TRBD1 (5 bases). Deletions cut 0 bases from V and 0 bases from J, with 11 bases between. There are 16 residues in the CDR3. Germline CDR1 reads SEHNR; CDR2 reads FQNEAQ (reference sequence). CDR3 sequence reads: CASSLAGEGLNTEAFF. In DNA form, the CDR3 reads TGTGCCAGCAGCTTAGCCGGGGAGGGGCTGAACACTGAAGCTTTCTTT.

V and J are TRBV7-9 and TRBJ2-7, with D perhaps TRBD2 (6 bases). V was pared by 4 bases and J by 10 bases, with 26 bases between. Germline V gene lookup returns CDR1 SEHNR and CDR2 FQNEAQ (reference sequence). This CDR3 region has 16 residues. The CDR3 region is CASSWLSRGGSQGQYF. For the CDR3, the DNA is TGTGCCAGCAGCTGGCTTTCGAGGGGAGGAAGTCAGGGCCAGTACTTC.

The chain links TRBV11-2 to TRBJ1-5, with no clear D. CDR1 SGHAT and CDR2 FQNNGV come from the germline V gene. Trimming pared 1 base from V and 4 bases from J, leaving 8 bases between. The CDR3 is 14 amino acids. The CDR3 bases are TGTGCCAGCAGCTTAGGCCTGGGGAATCAGCCCCAGCATTTT. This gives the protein CASSLGLGNQPQHF.

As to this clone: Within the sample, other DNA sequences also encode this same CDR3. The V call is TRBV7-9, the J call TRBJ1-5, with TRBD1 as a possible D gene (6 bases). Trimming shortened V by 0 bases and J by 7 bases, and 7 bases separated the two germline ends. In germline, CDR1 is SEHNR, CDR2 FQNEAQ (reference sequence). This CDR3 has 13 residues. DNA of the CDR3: TGTGCCAGCAGCTTAGCCGGGGGCCAGCCCCAGCATTTT. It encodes CASSLAGGQPQHF.

The CDR3 DNA reads as TGTGCCAGCAGTTCCCCCAGGACAGGCAGGCAGCCCCAGCATTTT. Translated, it gives CASSSPRTGRQPQHF. The J gene is TRBJ1-5, the V gene TRBV28; 7 bases are a match to TRBD1. The CDR3 is 15 residues long. Germline V gene data show CDR1 as MDHEN and CDR2 as SYDVKM. V was clipped by 4 bases and J by 7 bases; unmatched bases: 10.